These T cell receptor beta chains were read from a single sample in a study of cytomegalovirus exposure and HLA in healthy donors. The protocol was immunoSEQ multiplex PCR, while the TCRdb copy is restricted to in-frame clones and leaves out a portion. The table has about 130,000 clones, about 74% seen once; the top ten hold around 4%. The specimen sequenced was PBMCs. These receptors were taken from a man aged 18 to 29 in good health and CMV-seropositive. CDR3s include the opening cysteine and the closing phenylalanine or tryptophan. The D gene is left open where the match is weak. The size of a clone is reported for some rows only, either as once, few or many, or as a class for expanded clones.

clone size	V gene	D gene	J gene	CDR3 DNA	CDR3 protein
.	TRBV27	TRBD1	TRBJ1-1	TGTGCCAGCAGTTTCGCGTCAGGGGGCGCGGGCACTGAAGCTTTCTTT	CASSFASGGAGTEAFF
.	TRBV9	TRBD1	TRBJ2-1	TGTGCCAGCAGCGGAGGAGGGACAGGGAATGAGCAGTTCTTC	CASSGGGTGNEQFF
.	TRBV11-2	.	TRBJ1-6	TGTGCCAGCAGCTTAAGGGGAAACTCCTATAATTCACCCCTCCACTTT	CASSLRGNSYNSPLHF
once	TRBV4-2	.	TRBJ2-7	TGTGCCAGCAGCCAAAACCCGAGCTCCTACGAGCAGTACTTC	CASSQNPSSYEQYF
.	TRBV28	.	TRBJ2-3	TGTGCCAGCAGGATGGGGGCATCTAGCACAGATACGCAGTATTTT	CASRMGASSTDTQYF
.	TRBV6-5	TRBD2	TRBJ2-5	TGTGCCAGCAGTTCCGGGGGGGCGATAGATCAAGAGACCCAGTACTTC	CASSSGGAIDQETQYF
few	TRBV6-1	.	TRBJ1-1	TGTGCCAGCAGACTTGAAGCGGGCCTTGGGGCTTTCTTT	CASRLEAGLGAFF
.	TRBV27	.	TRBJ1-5	TGTGCCAGCAGGACAGGACGCAATCAGCCCCAGCATTTT	CASRTGRNQPQHF
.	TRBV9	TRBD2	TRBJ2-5	TGTGCCAGCAGCGTAGGGGGACTAGCGGGGGACCAAGAGACCCAGTACTTC	CASSVGGLAGDQETQYF
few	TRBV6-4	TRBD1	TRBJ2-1	TGTGCCAGCAGTGAAGGGACAGGGGGGAACAATGAGCAGTTCTTC	CASSEGTGGNNEQFF
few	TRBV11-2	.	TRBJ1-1	TGTGCCAGCAGCTTAGATATCCCCAGGAAACGACCGAAGACTGAAGCTTTCTTT	CASSLDIPRKRPKTEAFF
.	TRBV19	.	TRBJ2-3	TGTGCCAGTAGTATCCAGGGCGATACGCAGTATTTT	CASSIQGDTQYF
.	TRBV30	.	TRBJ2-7	TGTGCCTCCCACGGACAGCTCTACGAGCAGTACTTC	CASHGQLYEQYF
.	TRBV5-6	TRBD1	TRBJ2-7	TGTGCCAGCAGCTCCCCTCGGGACAGGGACTACGAGCAGTACTTC	CASSSPRDRDYEQYF
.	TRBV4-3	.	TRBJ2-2	TGCGCCAGCAGCCAATTGGGGACTCACGCGAACACCGGGGAGCTGTTTTTT	CASSQLGTHANTGELFF
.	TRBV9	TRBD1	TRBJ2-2	TGTGCCAGCAAGATCGGACAGGGCTGGGGCGGGGAGCTGTTTTTT	CASKIGQGWGGELFF
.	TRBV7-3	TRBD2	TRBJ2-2	TGTGCCAGCAGCTTATCAGGACTAGCGGGAGGGTACGCAAGGAACACCGGGGAGCTGTTTTTT	CASSLSGLAGGYARNTGELFF
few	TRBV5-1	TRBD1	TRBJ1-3	TGCGCCAGCAGCTCCGGACAGGGGGGAAACACCATATATTTT	CASSSGQGGNTIYF
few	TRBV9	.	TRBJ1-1	TGTGCCAGCAGCGTAGGGCTTAGGGGGAACACTGAAGCTTTCTTT	CASSVGLRGNTEAFF
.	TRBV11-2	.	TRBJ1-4	TGTGCCAGCAGCCCCCTTGGGGGGGCGAGTGAAAAACTGTTTTTT	CASSPLGGASEKLFF
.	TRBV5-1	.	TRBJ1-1	TGCGCCAGCAGCTTGGGGGAGGGGACTGAAGCTTTCTTT	CASSLGEGTEAFF
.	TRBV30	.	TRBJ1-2	TGTGCCTGGAGTCCCGGGGTCAGGTACACCTTC	CAWSPGVRYTF
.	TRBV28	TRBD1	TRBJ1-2	TGTGCCAGCAGTAGACAGGGCGTAGTCTATGGCTACACCTTC	CASSRQGVVYGYTF
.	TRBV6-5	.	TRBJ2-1	TGTGCCAGCAGTTACCCCGGACAGTCCTACAATGAGCAGTTCTTC	CASSYPGQSYNEQFF